This T cell receptor beta chain emerged from a study of blood T cell repertoires in COVID-19. Repertoires were generated with immunoSEQ multiplex PCR, while TCRdb's copy carries only in-frame clones and drops some. The sample has 250,000 or so clones, roughly 86% seen once. The V gene's germline CDR1 is SNHLY and CDR2 FYNNEI. This CDR3 comprises 16 residues. The J segment lost 3 bases and the V segment lost 6 bases, leaving 12 bases of the junction unmatched. This chain links TRBV2 with TRBJ2-7; TRBD2 agrees at 9 bases. The source is a woman between 18 and 29 years old who had recovered from COVID-19. Sequencing was done on a sample of PBMCs or T cells enriched from blood (not recorded which). The CDR3 coding sequence is TGTGCCAGCAGATCTTCGCGGGGGGGCATTAGCTACGAGCAGTACTTC. Protein sequence: CASRSSRGGISYEQYF.